The next 17 T cell receptor beta chains were all read from a single sample in a study of T cells after yellow fever vaccination. TCRdb itself ran the 5' RACE reads through MiXCR, one entry per CDR3 protein. The table includes about 260,000 distinct CDR3 sequences, around 4.9% detected once. The specimen was CD4+ T cells sorted from PBMCs, collected on the day of the yellow fever booster vaccination. Every receptor here comes from a man between 18 and 29 years old who received the YFV17D yellow fever vaccine.

There are many counts of this clonotype. V and J are TRBV6-5 and TRBJ2-1; 9 bases line up with TRBD2. CDR3 size: 16 residues. Germline CDR1 MNHEY, CDR2 SVGAGI. After removal of 4 bases from V and 7 bases from J, the junction contained 11 bases not matched to a gene. The CDR3 sequence: CASSWGLAGSENEQFF. Here the CDR3 DNA reads TGTGCCAGCAGTTGGGGACTAGCTGGGTCTGAGAATGAGCAGTTCTTC.

The chain uses TRBV4-3 and TRBJ2-6, with TRBD1 matching 7 bases. Per the germline V gene, CDR1 is LGHNA and CDR2 is YSLEER. The CDR3 is made up of 19 amino acids. V was pared by 0 bases and J by 0 bases, with 8 bases of the junction left unmatched. This CDR3 reads CASSQDNWDRSSGANVLTF. The CDR3 coding sequence is TGCGCCAGCAGCCAAGACAATTGGGACAGATCCTCTGGGGCCAACGTCCTGACTTTC.

This clonotype showed up just a few times. The chain has TRBV5-5 and TRBJ2-7, with 9 bases aligning to TRBD1. The CDR3 contains 14 residues. Germline trimming cut 4 bases from V and 5 bases from J; bases unmatched to any gene: 7. CDR1 SGHKS and CDR2 YYEKEE come from the germline V gene (reference sequence). This CDR3 is CASSPGTGSHEQYF. The CDR3 coding sequence is TGTGCCAGCAGCCCCGGGACAGGGTCCCACGAGCAGTACTTC.

This clonotype was seen ten or more times. The V call is TRBV7-6, the J call TRBJ2-3, with D tentatively TRBD1 (6 bases). The V gene lost 4 bases and the J gene lost 2 bases, with 13 bases spanning the gap. The germline V gene has CDR1 SGHVS and CDR2 FNYEAQ. This CDR3 is 15 amino acids long. CDR3 amino acids: CASSSPGHNTDTQYF. The CDR3 DNA sequence: TGTGCCAGCAGCTCACCGGGACATAACACAGATACGCAGTATTTT.

The chain recombines TRBV4-1 with TRBJ2-3; 8 bases fit TRBD2. The CDR3 is 17 residues long. Trimming removed 1 base from V and 5 bases from J; junction bases left unmatched: 11. CDR1 MGHRA and CDR2 YSYEKL come from the germline V gene. The CDR3 nucleotides are TGCGCCAGCAGCCAAGCTTATGAGGAGACTAGCGAAGATACGCAGTATTTT. It translates to CASSQAYEETSEDTQYF.

This chain connects TRBV2 to TRBJ1-1; D gene uncertain. From germline, CDR1 is SNHLY and CDR2 FYNNEI. Trimming removed 4 bases from V and 1 base from J, with 13 bases in between. This CDR3 comprises 15 residues. The CDR3 bases are TGTGCCAGCAGTGCGGACTCCTGGACGAACACTGAAGCTTTCTTT. Translating gives CASSADSWTNTEAFF.

This clonotype was found a few times. This sequence joins TRBV20-1 and TRBJ1-1; no clear D gene. Trimming cost V 5 bases and J 10 bases, with 14 bases left between them. Per germline, CDR1 DFQATT and CDR2 SNEGSKA (reference sequence). CDR3 length: 11 residues. The CDR3 region is CSAPDGPGAFF. Written as DNA, the CDR3 is TGCAGTGCTCCGGACGGGCCCGGAGCTTTCTTT.

This clonotype was recorded at least ten times. The chain links TRBV7-9 to TRBJ1-4; no clear D. The V end lost 2 bases, the J end lost 7 bases, and 8 bases lay between the germline ends. The CDR3 extends over 13 amino acids. Germline lookup yields CDR1 SEHNR and CDR2 FQNEAQ (reference sequence). CDR3 protein: CASSLRQSEKLFF. For the CDR3, the DNA is TGTGCCAGCAGCTTAAGGCAGTCTGAAAAACTGTTTTTT.

This clonotype came up many times. This sequence joins TRBV20-1 and TRBJ2-7, with 10 bases that match TRBD1. The CDR3 length is 16 residues. Germline CDR1 DFQATT, CDR2 SNEGSKA (reference sequence). The trim removed 2 bases at V and 6 bases at J, leaving 13 bases unmatched. The chain's CDR3 is CSARQFGTGDLSEQYV. Here the CDR3 DNA reads TGCAGTGCTAGACAATTTGGGACAGGGGATCTATCCGAGCAGTACGTC.

This clonotype was seen repeatedly, ten times or more. J is TRBJ1-4 and V is TRBV7-2, with D maybe TRBD1 (6 bases). CDR1 and CDR2 (germline): SGHTA, FQGNSA. V was trimmed by 3 bases and J by 7 bases, leaving 15 bases between them. The CDR3 runs to 15 residues. This CDR3 is CASSLLQGIGEKLFF. Here the CDR3 DNA reads TGTGCCAGCAGCTTGCTACAGGGTATAGGTGAAAAACTGTTTTTT.

This clonotype has only a few counts. The chain joins TRBV20-1 to TRBJ2-1, with no clear D. CDR1 and CDR2 from the germline V gene are DFQATT and SNEGSKA (reference sequence). The V end lost 3 bases, the J end lost 0 bases, and 12 bases lay between the germline ends. The CDR3 length is 15 residues. Here the CDR3 reads CSARLVASSYNEQFF. CDR3 nucleotides: TGCAGTGCTAGGTTGGTAGCAAGCTCCTACAATGAGCAGTTCTTC.

This chain uses TRBV5-1 with TRBJ2-3, with TRBD2 identical over 8 bases. With V trimmed by 4 bases and J by 6 bases, 19 bases remained unmatched. Germline values: CDR1 SGHRS, CDR2 YFSETQ. The CDR3 spans 18 residues. The CDR3 sequence: CASSPLPGGRSPVDTQYF. The CDR3 nucleotides are TGCGCCAGCAGCCCGCTCCCGGGGGGGCGATCTCCGGTCGATACGCAGTATTTT.

This clonotype came up many times. V gene TRBV7-2 combines with J gene TRBJ2-1, with unresolved D. V dropped 1 base and J dropped 8 bases, with 9 bases sitting between them. Germline V gene data show CDR1 as SGHTA and CDR2 as FQGNSA. This CDR3 is built from 13 residues. The CDR3 DNA sequence: TGTGCCAGCAGCTTAGGTCTAGAGCATGAGCAGTTCTTC. Translated: CASSLGLEHEQFF.

This sequence joins TRBV9 and TRBJ2-3; 7 bases align to TRBD1. The germline V gene encodes CDR1 SGDLS and CDR2 YYNGEE. The CDR3 length is 14 residues. V gave up 4 bases and J gave up 4 bases; unmatched junction bases: 6. The CDR3 DNA reads TGTGCCAGCAGCCTTACGACAGGGTCAGATACGCAGTATTTT. It encodes CASSLTTGSDTQYF.

The chain joins TRBV27 to TRBJ1-2, with no clear D. V gave up 5 bases and J gave up 8 bases, with 12 bases separating them. Germline V gives CDR1 MNHEY, CDR2 SMNVEV (reference sequence). This CDR3 comprises 12 residues. DNA for the CDR3: TGTGCCAGCAGTGGGTTGGGGAGCGGCTACACCTTC. Translating gives CASSGLGSGYTF.

The V call is TRBV5-1, the J call TRBJ2-1, with TRBD2 as a possible D gene (6 bases). Germline values: CDR1 SGHRS, CDR2 YFSETQ. Trimming cost V 7 bases and J 6 bases, with 20 bases left between them. CDR3 length: 15 residues. The CDR3 coding sequence is TGCGCCAGCGCCGGGGATCGGGGGAATTTCAATGAGCAGTTCTTC. Its protein is CASAGDRGNFNEQFF. Full variable domain (rest looked up from reference TRBV5-1 and TRBJ2-1): KAGVTQTPRYLIKTRGQQVTLSCSPISGHRSVSWYQQTPGQGLQFLFEYFSETQRNKGNFPGRFSGRQFSNSRSEMNVSTLELGDSALYLCASAGDRGNFNEQFFGPGTRLTVL.

This clonotype appeared many times. The chain carries TRBV6-5 and TRBJ1-1, with D perhaps TRBD1 (6 bases). The CDR3 is made up of 16 amino acids. CDR1 and CDR2 from the germline V gene are MNHEY and SVGAGI. V was cut by 2 bases and J by 2 bases, with 15 bases left in between. In nucleotides, the CDR3 is TGTGCCAGCAGTTACGTTGGGGGCGCATTCAACACTGAAGCTTTCTTT. Its translation: CASSYVGGAFNTEAFF.